These 10 T cell receptor beta chains share one sample of origin, sequenced in a study of shared T cell receptors in the human thymus. Profiling relied on immunoSEQ multiplex PCR, and the TCRdb table lists in-frame clones only, not all of them. The sample holds 640,000 or so clones, 80% to 90% seen once. This sample was shared with a second study, whose subject was human thymus T cells.

The material sequenced was thymocytes. Receptors were obtained from a boy less than two years old with a congenital heart defect.

This clone was picked up a small number of times. The chain employs TRBV4-2 and TRBJ2-5, with 13 bases identical to TRBD2. Losses at the gene ends were 0 bases for V and 4 bases for J; bases not matched to a gene: 5. The germline V gene encodes CDR1 LGHNA and CDR2 YNFKEQ. The CDR3 length is 17 residues. CDR3 residues: CASSQEGTSGEGETQYF. CDR3 nucleotides: TGTGCCAGCAGCCAAGAAGGGACTAGCGGGGAGGGAGAGACCCAGTACTTC.

About this clone itself: The identical CDR3 is also encoded by other nucleotide sequences in the sample. The chain has TRBV2 and TRBJ2-3; TRBD2 agrees at 8 bases. This CDR3 has 15 amino acids. Germline CDR1 reads SNHLY; CDR2 reads FYNNEI. The trim removed 3 bases at V and 0 bases at J, leaving 2 bases unmatched. The DNA for the CDR3 is TGTGCCAGCAGTGATAGCGGGGCTAGCACAGATACGCAGTATTTT. Protein product: CASSDSGASTDTQYF.

The chain has TRBV14 and TRBJ2-7; TRBD2 matches at 7 bases. J was trimmed by 2 bases and V by 1 base; bases with no gene match: 5. Germline V gene sequence: CDR1 SGHDN, CDR2 FVKESK. This CDR3 is built from 15 residues. The CDR3 sequence is CASSQGGRGTYEQYF. DNA of the CDR3: TGTGCCAGCAGCCAAGGAGGGAGGGGAACCTACGAGCAGTACTTC.

The rearrangement uses TRBV27 and TRBJ2-7, with 14 bases identical to TRBD2. In germline, CDR1 is MNHEY, CDR2 SMNVEV (reference sequence). Trimming removed 6 bases from V and 2 bases from J; junction bases left unmatched: 0. The CDR3 is 14 residues long. Written as DNA, the CDR3 is TGTGCCAGCAGGGGACTAGCGGGAGCCTACGAGCAGTACTTC. This encodes CASRGLAGAYEQYF.

Points on this clone: This same CDR3 is encoded by further DNA sequences in the sample. V usage is TRBV14 and J usage is TRBJ2-3; 8 nucleotides agree with TRBD2. CDR1 is SGHDN, CDR2 FVKESK, per germline. V lost 1 base, J lost 0 bases, and 0 bases stayed unmatched. There are 15 residues in the CDR3. The CDR3 loop is CASSQASGSTDTQYF. The CDR3 DNA reads as TGTGCCAGCAGCCAAGCTAGCGGGAGCACAGATACGCAGTATTTT. The full variable domain, with the rest looked up from reference TRBV14 and TRBJ2-3, is EAGVTQFPSHSVIEKGQTVTLRCDPISGHDNLYWYRRVMGKEIKFLLHFVKESKQDESGMPNNRFLAERTGGTYSTLKVQPAELEDSGVYFCASSQASGSTDTQYFGPGTRLTVL.

The V gene is TRBV2, the J gene TRBJ1-1; a possible D gene is TRBD1 (6 bases). V gave up 3 bases and J gave up 0 bases, with 17 bases separating them. Germline CDR1 and CDR2: SNHLY and FYNNEI. The CDR3 contains 17 residues. In DNA form, the CDR3 reads TGTGCCAGCAGTGACCCAGACAGGTGGGGAATGAACACTGAAGCTTTCTTT. Translated: CASSDPDRWGMNTEAFF.

This clone was recorded once. The V call is TRBV2, the J call TRBJ2-1, with 9 bases lining up with TRBD1. J lost 7 bases, V lost 6 bases, and 7 bases had no gene match. Per the germline V gene, CDR1 is SNHLY and CDR2 is FYNNEI. The CDR3 contains 14 residues. The CDR3 reads CASSLWTGDNEQFF. CDR3 nucleotides: TGTGCCAGCAGCCTGTGGACAGGGGATAATGAGCAGTTCTTC. The variable domain in full, with the rest retrieved from reference TRBV2 and TRBJ2-1, is EPEVTQTPSHQVTQMGQEVILRCVPISNHLYFYWYRQILGQKVEFLVSFYNNEISEKSEIFDDQFSVERPDGSNFTLKIRSTKLEDSAMYFCASSLWTGDNEQFFGPGTRLTVL.

This chain links TRBV5-4 with TRBJ2-1, with a tentative D call TRBD1 (6 bases). The CDR3 is made up of 13 amino acids. Germline values: CDR1 SGHNT, CDR2 YYREEE (reference sequence). V was trimmed by 4 bases and J by 4 bases, leaving 9 bases between them. Here the CDR3 DNA reads TGTGCCAGCAGCGCGGACAGTTACAATGAGCAGTTCTTC. It encodes CASSADSYNEQFF. Full variable domain (outside the CDR3, taken from reference TRBV5-4 and TRBJ2-1): ETGVTQSPTHLIKTRGQQVTLRCSSQSGHNTVSWYQQALGQGPQFIFQYYREEENGRGNFPPRFSGLQFPNYSSELNVNALELDDSALYLCASSADSYNEQFFGPGTRLTVL.

This chain uses TRBV5-4 with TRBJ2-3, with D maybe TRBD2 (5 bases). The CDR3 has 15 residues. The V gene lost 1 base and the J gene lost 3 bases, with 12 bases spanning the gap. CDR1 and CDR2 from the germline V gene are SGHNT and YYREEE (reference sequence). CDR3 in DNA: TGTGCCAGCAGCTTGTTGTGGGAGAAGACAGATACGCAGTATTTT. Its protein is CASSLLWEKTDTQYF.

The chain has TRBV5-6 and TRBJ2-5; D not resolved. Germline V gives CDR1 SGHDT, CDR2 YYEEEE. Trimming removed 4 bases at V and 3 bases at J, with 7 bases between. The length of the CDR3 is 12 residues. The CDR3 nucleotides are TGTGCCAGCAGCAGCACAGAAGAGACCCAGTACTTC. Residues: CASSSTEETQYF. Full variable domain (rest looked up from reference TRBV5-6 and TRBJ2-5): DAGVTQSPTHLIKTRGQQVTLRCSPKSGHDTVSWYQQALGQGPQFIFQYYEEEERQRGNFPDRFSGHQFPNYSSELNVNALLLGDSALYLCASSSTEETQYFGPGTRLLVL.